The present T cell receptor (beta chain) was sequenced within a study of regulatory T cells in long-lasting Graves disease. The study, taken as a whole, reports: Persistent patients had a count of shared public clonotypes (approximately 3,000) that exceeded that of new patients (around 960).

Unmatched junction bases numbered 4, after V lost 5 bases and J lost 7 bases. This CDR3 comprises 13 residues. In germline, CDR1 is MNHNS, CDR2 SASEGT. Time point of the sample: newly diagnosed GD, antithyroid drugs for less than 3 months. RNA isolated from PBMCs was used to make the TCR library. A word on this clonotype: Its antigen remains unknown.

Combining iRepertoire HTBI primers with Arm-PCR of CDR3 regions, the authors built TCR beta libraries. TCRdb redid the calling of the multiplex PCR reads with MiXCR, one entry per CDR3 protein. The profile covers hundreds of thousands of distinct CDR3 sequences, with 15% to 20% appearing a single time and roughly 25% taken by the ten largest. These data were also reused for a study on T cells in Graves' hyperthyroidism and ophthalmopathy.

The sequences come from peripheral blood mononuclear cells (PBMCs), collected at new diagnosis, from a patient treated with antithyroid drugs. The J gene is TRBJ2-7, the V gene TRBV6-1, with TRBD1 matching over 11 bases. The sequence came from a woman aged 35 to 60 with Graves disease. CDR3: CASSRTGGREQYF. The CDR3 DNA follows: TGTGCCAGCAGTCGGACAGGGGGCCGTGAGCAGTACTTC.